Following are 27 T cell receptor beta chains from one sample sequenced in a study of shared clonotypes between healthy human individuals. Here immunoSEQ multiplex PCR was the method, and the copy in TCRdb shows in-frame clones only, minus some. The sample holds millions of clones, roughly 93% seen once. What was sequenced was naive CD4+ T cells from PBMCs. Sample subset: CD45RA+ positively selected. The receptors originated from a man aged 18 to 29 in good health. Some clones in this sample may be carry-over from other donors' samples.

This clone occurred once. The chain couples TRBV7-6 to TRBJ2-2; no definite D call. CDR3 length: 13 amino acids. V was pared by 1 base and J by 7 bases, with 7 bases between. Germline assignment: CDR1 SGHVS and CDR2 FNYEAQ. The CDR3 nucleotides read TGTGCCAGCAGCTTAGGCAGGTTCGGGGAGCTGTTTTTT. This codes for CASSLGRFGELFF.

This rearrangement joins TRBV15 to TRBJ2-7, with TRBD2 matching over 9 bases. V lost 0 bases, J lost 1 base, and 16 bases stayed unmatched. In germline, CDR1 is LNHNV, CDR2 YYDKDF (reference sequence). The CDR3 extends over 20 amino acids. DNA for the CDR3: TGTGCCACCAGCAGAGATCCCCCTGTTTTGTCCAGCGGGAGGTCCTACGAGCAGTACTTC. It translates to CATSRDPPVLSSGRSYEQYF.

J is TRBJ1-5 and V is TRBV27; maybe TRBD1 (5 bases). V was cut by 10 bases and J by 9 bases, with 22 bases left in between. The CDR3 is 14 amino acids. CDR1 MNHEY and CDR2 SMNVEV come from the germline V gene (reference sequence). CDR3 loop: CATAAGGGYGPQHF. DNA of the CDR3: TGTGCCACAGCCGCGGGGGGTGGATACGGGCCCCAGCATTTT.

The chain combines TRBV6-4 with TRBJ1-2; D gene uncertain. The CDR3 is made up of 15 amino acids. CDR1 MRHNA and CDR2 SNTAGT come from the germline V gene. Trimming took 6 bases from V and 7 from J, leaving 21 bases between them. CDR3 in DNA: TGTGCCAGCAGCCCCCGGGTAGGGATGCATGGTGGCTACACCTTC. It specifies CASSPRVGMHGGYTF.

The chain carries TRBV28 and TRBJ2-3; D is perhaps TRBD2 (7 bases). V was cut by 6 bases and J by 1 base, with 14 bases left in between. The CDR3 has 15 residues. Germline V gene data show CDR1 as MDHEN and CDR2 as SYDVKM. The CDR3: CASSTIGGGTDTQYF. CDR3 bases: TGTGCCAGCAGCACTATAGGGGGGGGCACAGATACGCAGTATTTT.

Here the CDR3 DNA reads TGCGCCAGCAGCTTGGATGGGGACAGAGTGGGTCCTTTCTTT. Protein: CASSLDGDRVGPFF. This sequence joins TRBV5-1 and TRBJ1-1, with 7 nucleotides matching TRBD1. V dropped 0 bases and J dropped 12; count of bases not matched to a gene: 11. The germline CDR1 and CDR2 sequences are SGHRS and YFSETQ. The CDR3 length is 14 residues.

The rearrangement links TRBV29-1 to TRBJ2-3; TRBD2 aligns across 8 bases. There are 16 residues in the CDR3. Looked up from germline, CDR1 is SQVTM and CDR2 is ANQGSEA. With V trimmed by 6 bases and J by 1 base, 12 bases remained unmatched. The CDR3 DNA is TGCAGCGTGCTTGGGGGATCGCGGGAGGGCACAGATACGCAGTATTTT. This encodes CSVLGGSREGTDTQYF.

As concerns this clone: One end of the junction varies from germline; a read error may be responsible. CDR3 in amino acids: CASSLENRDRGPIF. CDR3 coding DNA: TGTGCCAGCAGCTTGGAAAACCGGGACAGGGGCCCTATCTTC. J is TRBJ2-1 and V is TRBV5-4, with TRBD1 matching over 10 bases. The CDR3 runs to 14 residues. Germline assignment: CDR1 SGHNT and CDR2 YYREEE (reference sequence).

The V and J genes are TRBV9 and TRBJ2-2; D gene uncertain. CDR1 is SGDLS, CDR2 YYNGEE, per germline. Trimming took off 6 bases at V and 7 bases at J, with 13 bases between the two ends. The CDR3 is 13 residues long. The CDR3 loop reads CASTLTWYGELFF. CDR3 DNA sequence: TGTGCCAGCACCTTGACGTGGTACGGGGAGCTGTTTTTT. The variable domain in full, completed from reference TRBV9 and TRBJ2-2, reads DSGVTQTPKHLITATGQRVTLRCSPRSGDLSVYWYQQSLDQGLQFLIQYYNGEERAKGNILERFSAQQFPDLHSELNLSSLELGDSALYFCASTLTWYGELFFGEGSRLTVL.

The chain carries TRBV4-2 and TRBJ2-1; D might be TRBD2 (5 bases). This CDR3 has 14 residues. The germline V gene encodes CDR1 LGHNA and CDR2 YNFKEQ. V shed 4 bases and J shed 8 bases, with 15 bases lying between them. The CDR3 DNA reads TGTGCCAGCAGCCCTGAGGTAGCGAAGGATGAGCAGTTCTTC. Amino acids: CASSPEVAKDEQFF.

This sequence joins TRBV28 and TRBJ1-5, with TRBD1 identical over 8 bases. CDR1 is MDHEN and CDR2 is SYDVKM in the germline V gene. With 8 bases clipped from V and 1 base from J, the junction kept 7 bases outside the gene matches. CDR3 length equals 15 residues. CDR3 protein: CASHTGGRSNQPQHF. The CDR3, as DNA: TGTGCCAGCCACACAGGGGGACGGAGCAATCAGCCCCAGCATTTT.

J is TRBJ1-2 and V is TRBV18, with D perhaps TRBD1 (6 bases). This CDR3 comprises 14 residues. The germline V gene has CDR1 KGHSH and CDR2 LQKENI. Trimming removed 3 bases from V and 8 bases from J, with 16 bases in between. CDR3: CASSPASGVGGYTF. CDR3 sequence (DNA): TGTGCCAGCTCACCCGCTTCAGGGGTAGGGGGCTACACCTTC.

The CDR3: CASSPFSHMNTEAFF. CDR3 nucleotides: TGTGCCAGCAGCCCATTCTCACACATGAACACTGAAGCTTTCTTT. The chain combines TRBV5-4 with TRBJ1-1; no definite D call. The CDR3 is 15 residues long. Trimming took 4 bases from V and 0 from J, leaving 13 bases between them. Germline V gene lookup returns CDR1 SGHNT and CDR2 YYREEE (reference sequence). The complete variable domain, with remaining parts taken from reference TRBV5-4 and TRBJ1-1, reads ETGVTQSPTHLIKTRGQQVTLRCSSQSGHNTVSWYQQALGQGPQFIFQYYREEENGRGNFPPRFSGLQFPNYSSELNVNALELDDSALYLCASSPFSHMNTEAFFGQGTRLTVV.

V is TRBV15 and J is TRBJ2-5, with 8 bases identical to TRBD1. The CDR3 is made up of 16 amino acids. V was clipped by 1 base and J by 2 bases; unmatched bases: 6. Germline CDR1 reads LNHNV; CDR2 reads YYDKDF (reference sequence). CDR3 in DNA: TGTGCCACCAGCAGAGTAGGGACAGGCCCACAAGAGACCCAGTACTTC. This translates into CATSRVGTGPQETQYF.

The rearrangement uses TRBV2 and TRBJ2-2, with TRBD1 as a possible D gene (7 bases). The germline V gene encodes CDR1 SNHLY and CDR2 FYNNEI. This CDR3 is built from 14 residues. V shed 8 bases and J shed 5 bases, with 15 bases lying between them. The CDR3 DNA sequence: TGTGCCAGCTTACGGTCAGGGGGGACCGGGGAGCTGTTTTTT. It translates to CASLRSGGTGELFF.

The CDR3 here is CASRWLAGLGELFF. CDR3 DNA sequence: TGCGCCAGCAGATGGCTAGCGGGTCTCGGGGAGCTGTTTTTT. The chain links TRBV5-1 to TRBJ2-2; 8 nucleotides match TRBD2. The CDR3 has 14 amino acids. Trimming removed 5 bases from V and 7 bases from J; junction bases left unmatched: 7. Germline loops: CDR1 SGHRS, CDR2 YFSETQ.

The V gene is TRBV2, the J gene TRBJ1-2; 11 nucleotides match TRBD1. The CDR3 spans 17 residues. CDR1 and CDR2 (germline): SNHLY, FYNNEI. Germline trimming cut 2 bases from V and 2 bases from J; bases unmatched to any gene: 7. The CDR3 DNA reads TGTGCCAGCAGTGAATTAATAGGACAGGGGGCCAACTATGGCTACACCTTC. Amino acids: CASSELIGQGANYGYTF.

The chain uses TRBV28 and TRBJ2-7, with 7 bases aligning to TRBD2. The CDR3 is 16 residues long. The J segment lost 2 bases and the V segment lost 2 bases, leaving 9 bases of the junction unmatched. The V gene's germline CDR1 is MDHEN and CDR2 SYDVKM. As DNA, the CDR3 is TGTGCCAGCAGTTTAAATCTTCTAGCGGCCCCCTACGAGCAGTACTTC. Translated, it gives CASSLNLLAAPYEQYF.

The rearrangement joins TRBV7-3 to TRBJ1-1; 9 bases align to TRBD1. The CDR3 length is 12 residues. J gave up 11 bases and V 6 bases, and 7 bases lay outside the gene matches. Germline V gene lookup returns CDR1 SGHTA and CDR2 FQGTGA. The chain's CDR3 is CASSFHRGLAFF. As DNA, the CDR3 is TGTGCCAGCAGTTTTCACAGGGGGCTGGCTTTCTTT.

The chain recombines TRBV10-3 with TRBJ2-1; D call uncertain. This CDR3 has 11 amino acids. From germline, CDR1 is ENHRY and CDR2 SYGVKD. The V gene lost 2 bases and the J gene lost 9 bases, with 5 bases spanning the gap. Written as DNA, the CDR3 is TGTGCCATCAGTGAGCTGGTTGAGCAGTTCTTC. Amino acids: CAISELVEQFF.

CDR3 bases: TGTGCCAGCAGTCTAGCGGGAGGGCTTGATGAGCAGTTCTTC. It codes for CASSLAGGLDEQFF. The V call is TRBV28, the J call TRBJ2-1, with TRBD2 matching over 12 bases. The V gene end was trimmed by 5 bases and the J gene end by 8 bases; junction bases not matched to a gene: 4. Per germline, CDR1 MDHEN and CDR2 SYDVKM. The CDR3 has 14 residues.

CDR3 residues: CASSPHDRVPQPQHF. The CDR3 DNA reads TGTGCCAGCAGCCCCCACGACCGGGTGCCCCAGCCCCAGCATTTT. The rearrangement joins TRBV9 to TRBJ1-5; D not certain. The CDR3 length is 15 residues. Germline V gene data show CDR1 as SGDLS and CDR2 as YYNGEE. Trimming pared 4 bases from V and 7 bases from J, leaving 18 bases between.

This CDR3 reads CASSLPPPRGGELFF. Written as DNA, the CDR3 is TGTGCCAGCAGCCTCCCCCCTCCTAGGGGCGGGGAGCTGTTTTTT. The chain uses TRBV28 and TRBJ2-2; possibly TRBD1 for D (5 bases). The V and J ends lost 6 bases and 7 bases respectively, with 18 bases between them. The CDR3 has 15 amino acids. Germline V lookup: CDR1 MDHEN, CDR2 SYDVKM.

This chain links TRBV11-2 with TRBJ2-4, with no clear D. The ends were cut back, 5 bases at V and 4 bases at J, with 9 bases in the middle. CDR1 is SGHAT, CDR2 FQNNGV, per germline. CDR3 length: 13 amino acids. This CDR3 reads CASSHIQKNIQYF. In DNA, the CDR3 is TGTGCCAGCAGCCACATCCAGAAAAACATTCAGTACTTC.

This clone showed up just a few times. The chain couples TRBV2 to TRBJ1-5; TRBD1 might be the D (5 bases). Per germline, CDR1 SNHLY and CDR2 FYNNEI. Trimming took off 5 bases at V and 7 bases at J, with 18 bases between the two ends. The CDR3 loop spans 15 amino acids. As DNA, the CDR3 is TGTGCCAGCAGTCCTCCCTCAGGGAGTCGGCAGCCCCAGCATTTT. The encoded protein is CASSPPSGSRQPQHF.

This chain joins TRBV5-4 and TRBJ2-3; 7 nucleotides match TRBD2. With 2 bases clipped from V and 0 bases from J, the junction kept 6 bases outside the gene matches. Germline V CDR1 and CDR2: SGHNT, YYREEE (reference sequence). The CDR3 contains 16 residues. The CDR3 region has the DNA TGTGCCAGCAGCTTACGTCTAGCGGTAAGCACAGATACGCAGTATTTT. Amino acids: CASSLRLAVSTDTQYF.

The gene calls are TRBV6-1 and TRBJ2-7, with 12 bases aligning to TRBD1. Germline trimming cut 6 bases from V and 7 bases from J; bases unmatched to any gene: 7. The CDR3 runs to 14 residues. Germline CDR1 and CDR2: MNHNS and SASEGT. CDR3 sequence: CASRTGTGGQEQYF. For the CDR3, the DNA is TGTGCCAGCAGGACCGGGACAGGGGGCCAGGAGCAGTACTTC.